Sequencing of this TCR beta chain was carried out in a study of CD8+ T cells in alopecia areata. This sample's treatment: oral pan-JAK inhibitor, 5-10 mg twice daily. This clone was recorded a few times. The trim removed 4 bases at V and 1 base at J, leaving 5 bases unmatched. Per germline, CDR1 SGHRS and CDR2 YFSETQ. The CDR3 has 14 amino acids. TCR sequencing used cDNA made by reverse transcription of extracted RNA. Profiled with immunoSEQ multiplex PCR; TCRdb holds only in-frame clones, not every one. In the table there are around 270,000 clones, 55% to 75% of which are singletons. The sequence came from a human donor with alopecia areata. The rearrangement joins TRBV5-1 to TRBJ2-7; TRBD2 matches at 7 bases. The starting material was CD4+ T cells sorted from blood, obtained at week 24, from a patient treated with tofacitinib. CDR3 DNA: TGCGCCAGCAGCATAAGCGGGGTGTCCTACGAGCAGTACTTC. The encoded protein is CASSISGVSYEQYF.